The 15 T cell receptor beta chains given below trace back to one sample, sequenced in a study of radiotherapy plus CTLA-4 blockade in lung cancer. The method was immunoSEQ multiplex PCR; TCRdb's version includes in-frame clones alone and lacks a portion of them. The data hold approximately 85,000 clones, with around 85% observed a single time. The specimen was peripheral blood, collected from a patient treated with radiotherapy plus ipilimumab. These receptors were collected from a human donor with non-small cell lung cancer who had a partial response to radiotherapy plus ipilimumab.

The chain recombines TRBV11-2 with TRBJ1-2, with D maybe TRBD1 (6 bases). The ends were cut back, 5 bases at V and 0 bases at J, with 10 bases in the middle. The germline V gene encodes CDR1 SGHAT and CDR2 FQNNGV. The CDR3 extends over 14 amino acids. CDR3 amino acids: CASSPWTANYGYTF. In DNA form, the CDR3 reads TGTGCCAGCAGCCCCTGGACAGCTAACTATGGCTACACCTTC.

J is TRBJ2-7 and V is TRBV6-1; D uncertain. V was shortened by 2 bases and J by 6 bases, with 5 bases between the two germline ends. The CDR3 extends over 11 amino acids. Germline lookup yields CDR1 MNHNS and CDR2 SASEGT. The CDR3 sequence is CASSESVEQYF. The CDR3 region has the DNA TGTGCCAGCAGTGAATCTGTCGAGCAGTACTTC.

The V call is TRBV5-1, the J call TRBJ2-2; 13 bases match TRBD2. Germline values: CDR1 SGHRS, CDR2 YFSETQ. The CDR3 sequence is 16 residues long. With V trimmed by 5 bases and J by 4 bases, 5 bases remained unmatched. The CDR3 nucleotides read TGCGCCAGCAGGGCGGGACTAGCGGGGAGCACCGGGGAGCTGTTTTTT. As protein: CASRAGLAGSTGELFF.

V gene TRBV5-1 combines with J gene TRBJ2-5; TRBD2 matches 7 bases. Germline V gene data show CDR1 as SGHRS and CDR2 as YFSETQ. The CDR3 covers 14 residues. V trimming: 4 bases; J trimming: 4 bases; junction bases outside the gene matches: 7. For the CDR3, the DNA is TGCGCCAGCAGCCGGGGGGAGGGCCGAGAGACCCAGTACTTC. Translation gives CASSRGEGRETQYF.

The V and J genes are TRBV5-1 and TRBJ1-6; no definite D call. V was clipped by 2 bases and J by 7 bases, with 16 bases between them. The CDR3 consists of 16 residues. From germline, CDR1 is SGHRS and CDR2 YFSETQ. CDR3 DNA: TGCGCCAGCAGCTTTAATCCTGGGAGCCGAAATTCACCCCTCCACTTT. It specifies CASSFNPGSRNSPLHF. Full variable domain (rest looked up from reference TRBV5-1 and TRBJ1-6): KAGVTQTPRYLIKTRGQQVTLSCSPISGHRSVSWYQQTPGQGLQFLFEYFSETQRNKGNFPGRFSGRQFSNSRSEMNVSTLELGDSALYLCASSFNPGSRNSPLHFGNGTRLTVT.

This clone has a handful of counts. V is TRBV27 and J is TRBJ2-1; D is undetermined. The CDR3 has 11 residues. The germline V and J ends were trimmed by 2 bases and 7 bases, with 3 bases remaining between them. Germline-derived CDR1 and CDR2 are MNHEY and SMNVEV (reference sequence). The CDR3 spells CASSLRNEQFF. The CDR3 DNA follows: TGTGCCAGCAGTTTACGGAATGAGCAGTTCTTC.

The V gene is TRBV2, the J gene TRBJ2-7; D is perhaps TRBD1 (7 bases). The CDR3 is 14 amino acids. Trimming shortened V by 0 bases and J by 4 bases, and 10 bases separated the two germline ends. Germline CDR1 reads SNHLY; CDR2 reads FYNNEI. The CDR3 bases are TGTGCCAGCAGTGAAGCGGGGGGACAGTACGAGCAGTACGTC. It specifies CASSEAGGQYEQYV.

J is TRBJ2-1 and V is TRBV7-2, with D hard to call. CDR3 length: 15 amino acids. Germline V gives CDR1 SGHTA, CDR2 FQGNSA. Trimming stripped 1 base from V and 0 bases from J, with 7 bases between. The DNA for the CDR3 is TGTGCCAGCAGCTTAGTGGCGGACTCCTACAATGAGCAGTTCTTC. Protein: CASSLVADSYNEQFF.

V is TRBV5-4 and J is TRBJ2-5, with a possible D match to TRBD1 (6 bases). The DNA end is a closer match to TRBJ2-7, so the J assignment may be wrong. The germline CDR1 and CDR2 sequences are SGHNT and YYREEE (reference sequence). This CDR3 has 13 amino acids. As DNA, the CDR3 is TGTGCCAGCAGCTCAGGGACAAGCCACGAGCAGTACTTC. Residues: CASSSGTSHEQYF.

The rearrangement uses TRBV18 and TRBJ2-2, with 14 bases lining up with TRBD2. The CDR3 runs to 17 residues. Losses at the gene ends were 6 bases for V and 6 bases for J; bases not matched to a gene: 9. Germline V gene lookup returns CDR1 KGHSH and CDR2 LQKENI. In nucleotides, the CDR3 is TGTGCCAGCTCCTCCGGGACTAGCGGGAGACGGTCCGGGGAGCTGTTTTTT. It yields the protein CASSSGTSGRRSGELFF.

V usage is TRBV6-5 and J usage is TRBJ1-2, with 10 bases fitting TRBD1. CDR3 size: 16 residues. Germline values: CDR1 MNHEY, CDR2 SVGAGI. The junction had 13 bases not matched to a gene; V was cut back by 4 bases and J by 8 bases. The CDR3 reads CASSFGQGDSGKGYTF. The CDR3 coding sequence is TGTGCCAGCAGTTTCGGACAGGGGGACTCTGGGAAAGGCTACACCTTC.

The V gene is TRBV5-1, the J gene TRBJ2-1; TRBD2 matches at 11 bases. Trimming took 1 base from V and 0 from J; bases not matched to a gene: 12. Germline CDR1 reads SGHRS; CDR2 reads YFSETQ. The CDR3 consists of 20 residues. The CDR3 DNA is TGCGCCAGCAGCTTGCGGAATCAACTAGCGGGAGCGACCTCCTACAATGAGCAGTTCTTC. Its translation is CASSLRNQLAGATSYNEQFF.

Comment on this clone: The germline gene is not matched at one end of the junction; a read error may be the cause. This rearrangement joins TRBV4-1 to TRBJ2-2; maybe TRBD1 (6 bases). The CDR3 loop spans 15 amino acids. Germline V gene lookup returns CDR1 MGHRA and CDR2 YSYEKL. In nucleotides, the CDR3 is TGCGCCGGCAGCTACCGGGACAAAACTCTCGGGGAGCTGTTTTTT. This sequence encodes CAGSYRDKTLGELFF.

V usage is TRBV9 and J usage is TRBJ2-1; TRBD2 matches 7 bases. The J segment lost 5 bases and the V segment lost 4 bases, leaving 6 bases of the junction unmatched. Per the germline V gene, CDR1 is SGDLS and CDR2 is YYNGEE. The CDR3 runs 14 residues. CDR3 coding DNA: TGTGCCAGCAGCCTAATGGGGGGGGACAATGAGCAGTTCTTC. It encodes CASSLMGGDNEQFF. The full variable domain, with the rest looked up from reference TRBV9 and TRBJ2-1, is DSGVTQTPKHLITATGQRVTLRCSPRSGDLSVYWYQQSLDQGLQFLIQYYNGEERAKGNILERFSAQQFPDLHSELNLSSLELGDSALYFCASSLMGGDNEQFFGPGTRLTVL.

The V gene is TRBV5-1, the J gene TRBJ2-7; 9 positions match TRBD2. The CDR3 has 19 residues. Germline CDR1 is SGHRS and CDR2 is YFSETQ. Germline trimming cut 3 bases from V and 6 bases from J; bases unmatched to any gene: 22. The CDR3 loop reads CASSSSSSRGREGPSEQYF. In DNA, the CDR3 is TGCGCCAGCAGCTCCTCTTCCTCCAGAGGGCGGGAGGGCCCTTCCGAGCAGTACTTC.